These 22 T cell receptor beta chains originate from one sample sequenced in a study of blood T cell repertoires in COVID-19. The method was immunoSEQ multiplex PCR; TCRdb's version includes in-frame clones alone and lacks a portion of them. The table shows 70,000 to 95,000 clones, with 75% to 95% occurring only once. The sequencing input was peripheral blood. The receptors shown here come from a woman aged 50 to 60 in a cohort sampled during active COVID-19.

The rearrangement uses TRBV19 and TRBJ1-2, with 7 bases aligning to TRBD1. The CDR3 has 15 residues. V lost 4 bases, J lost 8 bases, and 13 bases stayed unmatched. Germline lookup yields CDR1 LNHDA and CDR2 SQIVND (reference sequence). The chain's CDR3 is CASSKHRGGSRGYTF. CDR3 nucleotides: TGTGCCAGTAGTAAACACAGGGGTGGGTCGCGGGGCTACACCTTC.

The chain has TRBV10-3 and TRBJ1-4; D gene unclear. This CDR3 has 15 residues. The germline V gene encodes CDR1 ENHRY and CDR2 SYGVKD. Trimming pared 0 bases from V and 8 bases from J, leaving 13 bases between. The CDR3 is CAISESPGVGEKLFF. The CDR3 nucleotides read TGTGCCATCAGTGAGTCGCCCGGGGTTGGGGAAAAACTGTTTTTT.

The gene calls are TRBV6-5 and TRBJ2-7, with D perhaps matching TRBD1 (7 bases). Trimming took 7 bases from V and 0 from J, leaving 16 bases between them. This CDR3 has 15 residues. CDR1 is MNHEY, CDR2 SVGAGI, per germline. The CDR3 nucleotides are TGTGCCAGCACCATGGCAGGGGGGAGCTCCTACGAGCAGTACTTC. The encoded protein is CASTMAGGSSYEQYF.

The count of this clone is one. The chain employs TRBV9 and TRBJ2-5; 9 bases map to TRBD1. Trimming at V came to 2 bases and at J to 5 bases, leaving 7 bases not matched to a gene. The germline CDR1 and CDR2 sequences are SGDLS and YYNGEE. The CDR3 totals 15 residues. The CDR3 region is CASSVGTGSSETQYF. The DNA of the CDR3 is TGTGCCAGCAGCGTGGGGACAGGGAGTTCGGAGACCCAGTACTTC. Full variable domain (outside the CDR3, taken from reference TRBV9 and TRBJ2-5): DSGVTQTPKHLITATGQRVTLRCSPRSGDLSVYWYQQSLDQGLQFLIQYYNGEERAKGNILERFSAQQFPDLHSELNLSSLELGDSALYFCASSVGTGSSETQYFGPGTRLLVL.

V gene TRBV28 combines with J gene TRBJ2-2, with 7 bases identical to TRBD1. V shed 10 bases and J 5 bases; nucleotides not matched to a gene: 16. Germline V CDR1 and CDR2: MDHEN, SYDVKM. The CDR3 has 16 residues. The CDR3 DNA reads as TGTGCCATAAGAGAGGCAGGCAGGGGGAAGACCGGGGAGCTGTTTTTT. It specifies CAIREAGRGKTGELFF. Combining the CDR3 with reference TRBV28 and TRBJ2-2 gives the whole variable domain DVKVTQSSRYLVKRTGEKVFLECVQDMDHENMFWYRQDPGLGLRLIYFSYDVKMKEKGDIPEGYSVSREKKERFSLILESASTNQTSMYLCAIREAGRGKTGELFFGEGSRLTVL.

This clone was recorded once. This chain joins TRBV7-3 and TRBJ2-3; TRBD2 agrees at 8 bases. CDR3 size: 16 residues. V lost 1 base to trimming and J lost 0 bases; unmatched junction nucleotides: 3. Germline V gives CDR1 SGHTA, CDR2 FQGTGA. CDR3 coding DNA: TGTGCCAGCAGCTTAATGGGCGGGAGGAGCACAGATACGCAGTATTTT. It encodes CASSLMGGRSTDTQYF. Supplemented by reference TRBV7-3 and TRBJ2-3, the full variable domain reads GAGVSQTPSNKVTEKGKYVELRCDPISGHTALYWYRQSLGQGPEFLIYFQGTGAADDSGLPNDRFFAVRPEGSVSTLKIQRTERGDSAVYLCASSLMGGRSTDTQYFGPGTRLTVL.

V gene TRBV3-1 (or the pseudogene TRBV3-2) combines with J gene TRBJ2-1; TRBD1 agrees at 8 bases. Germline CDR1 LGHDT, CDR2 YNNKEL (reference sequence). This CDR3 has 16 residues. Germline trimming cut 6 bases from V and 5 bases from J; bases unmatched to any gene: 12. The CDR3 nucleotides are TGTGCCAGCAGTCTTACCGGGACAGGAGACAACAATGAGCAGTTCTTC. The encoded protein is CASSLTGTGDNNEQFF.

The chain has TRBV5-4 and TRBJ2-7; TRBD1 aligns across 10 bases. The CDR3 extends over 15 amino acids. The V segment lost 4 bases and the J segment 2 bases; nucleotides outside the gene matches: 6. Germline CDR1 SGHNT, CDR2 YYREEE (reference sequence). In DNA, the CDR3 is TGTGCCAGCAGCCCATCCGGGACAGGGGCCTACGAGCAGTACTTC. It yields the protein CASSPSGTGAYEQYF. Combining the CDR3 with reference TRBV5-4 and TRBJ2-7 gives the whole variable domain ETGVTQSPTHLIKTRGQQVTLRCSSQSGHNTVSWYQQALGQGPQFIFQYYREEENGRGNFPPRFSGLQFPNYSSELNVNALELDDSALYLCASSPSGTGAYEQYFGPGTRLTVT.

CDR3 nucleotides: TGTGCCAGCTCACCGGGACAAACCCCCTACGAGCAGTACTTC. This sequence encodes CASSPGQTPYEQYF. V is TRBV18 and J is TRBJ2-7; possibly TRBD1 for D (6 bases). The CDR3 spans 14 residues. Trimming shortened V by 3 bases and J by 2 bases, and 11 bases separated the two germline ends. The germline gives CDR1 KGHSH, CDR2 LQKENI.

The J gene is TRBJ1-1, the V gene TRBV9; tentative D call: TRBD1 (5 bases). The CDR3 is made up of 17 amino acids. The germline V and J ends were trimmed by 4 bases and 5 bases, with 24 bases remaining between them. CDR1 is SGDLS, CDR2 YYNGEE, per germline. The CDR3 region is CASSTEPGGRKGTEAFF. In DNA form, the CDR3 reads TGTGCCAGCAGCACCGAACCTGGGGGGAGGAAAGGGACTGAAGCTTTCTTT.

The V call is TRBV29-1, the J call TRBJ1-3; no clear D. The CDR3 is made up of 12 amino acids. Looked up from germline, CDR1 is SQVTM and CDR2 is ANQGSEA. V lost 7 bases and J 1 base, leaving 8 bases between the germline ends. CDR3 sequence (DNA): TGCAGCGGCCGCAGTTCTGGAAACACCATATATTTT. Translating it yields CSGRSSGNTIYF.

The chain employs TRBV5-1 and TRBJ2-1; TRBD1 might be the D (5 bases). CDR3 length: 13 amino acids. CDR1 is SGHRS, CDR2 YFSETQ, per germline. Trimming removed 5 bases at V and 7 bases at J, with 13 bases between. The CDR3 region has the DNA TGCGCCAGCAGATCAATCAGGGCTAATGAGCAGTTCTTC. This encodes CASRSIRANEQFF.

Here the CDR3 reads CASSRGQGASSNQPQHF. CDR3 sequence (DNA): TGTGCCAGCAGCCGGGGGCAGGGGGCTTCTTCCAATCAGCCCCAGCATTTT. V is TRBV13 and J is TRBJ1-5; 8 positions match TRBD1. The CDR3 has 17 amino acids. The germline V gene has CDR1 PRHDT and CDR2 FYEKMQ (reference sequence). The ends lost 5 bases at V and 3 bases at J; junction bases unmatched: 12.

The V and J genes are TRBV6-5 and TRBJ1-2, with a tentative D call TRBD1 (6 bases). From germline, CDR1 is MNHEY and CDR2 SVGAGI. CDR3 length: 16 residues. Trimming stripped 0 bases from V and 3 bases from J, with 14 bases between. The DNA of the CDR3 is TGTGCCAGCAGTTACTCGATCACAGGGTCTCACTATGGCTACACCTTC. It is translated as CASSYSITGSHYGYTF.

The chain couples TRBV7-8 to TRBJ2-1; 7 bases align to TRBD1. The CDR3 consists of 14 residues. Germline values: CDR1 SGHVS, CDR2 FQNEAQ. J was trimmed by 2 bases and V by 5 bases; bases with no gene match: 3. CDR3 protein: CASSQDRAYNEQFF. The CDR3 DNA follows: TGTGCCAGCAGCCAAGACAGGGCCTACAATGAGCAGTTCTTC.

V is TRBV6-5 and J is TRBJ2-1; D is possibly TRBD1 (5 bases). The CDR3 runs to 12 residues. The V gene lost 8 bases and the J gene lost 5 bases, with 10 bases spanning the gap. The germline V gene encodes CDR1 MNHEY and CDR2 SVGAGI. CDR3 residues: CASHSGNNEQFF. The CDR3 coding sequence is TGTGCCAGCCACTCAGGGAACAATGAGCAGTTCTTC.

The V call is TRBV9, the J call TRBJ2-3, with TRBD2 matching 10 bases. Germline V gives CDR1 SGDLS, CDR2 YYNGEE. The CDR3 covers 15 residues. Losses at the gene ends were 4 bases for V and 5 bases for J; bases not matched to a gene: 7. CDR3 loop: CASSRTSGVGDTQYF. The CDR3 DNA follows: TGTGCCAGCAGCAGGACTAGCGGAGTGGGAGATACGCAGTATTTT.

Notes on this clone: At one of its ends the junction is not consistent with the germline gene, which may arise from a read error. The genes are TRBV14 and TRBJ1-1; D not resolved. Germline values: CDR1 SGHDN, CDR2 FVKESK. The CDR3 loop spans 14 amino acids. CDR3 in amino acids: CASSQDHVNNEAFF. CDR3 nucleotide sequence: TGTGCCAGCAGCCAAGATCACGTAAACAATGAAGCTTTCTTT.

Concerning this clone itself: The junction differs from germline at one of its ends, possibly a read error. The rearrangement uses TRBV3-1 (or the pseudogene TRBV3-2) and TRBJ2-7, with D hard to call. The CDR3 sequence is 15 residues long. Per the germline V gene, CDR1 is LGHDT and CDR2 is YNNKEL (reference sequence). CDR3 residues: CASSQVAGSSSEQYF. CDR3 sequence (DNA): TGTGCCAGCAGCCAAGTGGCAGGCTCTTCCTCCGAGCAGTACTTC.

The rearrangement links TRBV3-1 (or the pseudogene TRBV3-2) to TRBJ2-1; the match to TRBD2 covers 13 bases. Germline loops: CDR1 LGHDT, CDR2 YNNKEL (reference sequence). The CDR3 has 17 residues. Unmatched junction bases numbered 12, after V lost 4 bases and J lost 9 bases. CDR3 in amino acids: CASSRITLAGGLGEQFF. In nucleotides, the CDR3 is TGTGCCAGCAGCCGAATCACACTAGCGGGGGGGCTCGGTGAGCAGTTCTTC.

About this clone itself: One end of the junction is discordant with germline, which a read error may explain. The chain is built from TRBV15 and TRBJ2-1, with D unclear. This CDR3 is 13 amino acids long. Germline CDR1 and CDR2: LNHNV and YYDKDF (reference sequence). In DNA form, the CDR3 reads TGTGCCACCAGCAGAGTAATATTCAATGAGCAATTCTTC. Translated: CATSRVIFNEQFF.

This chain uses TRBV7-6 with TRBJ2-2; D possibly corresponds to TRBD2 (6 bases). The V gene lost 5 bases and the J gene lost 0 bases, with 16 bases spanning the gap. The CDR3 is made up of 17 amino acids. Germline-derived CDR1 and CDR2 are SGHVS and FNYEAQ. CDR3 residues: CASSPWLGGSNTGELFF. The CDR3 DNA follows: TGTGCCAGCAGCCCATGGTTGGGGGGATCGAACACCGGGGAGCTGTTTTTT.